Listed here are 28 T cell receptor beta chains from one sample, sequenced in a study of blood T cell repertoires in COVID-19 (dated by TCRdb to the early 2020s). Receptors were amplified or captured by the immunoSEQ multiplex PCR assay. Held by TCRdb, this immuneACCESS table contains in-frame sequences only and omits some clones. Under half of the omission traces to an unresolved V gene where checked; the cause of the rest is unknown. This sample comprises about 200,000 clones, around nine tenths of them detected only once. Approximately 4.4% of the sample goes to the ten largest clones. Sequencing was performed on peripheral blood. These receptors came from a human donor in a cohort sampled during active COVID-19.

V gene TRBV28 combines with J gene TRBJ1-4, with D possibly TRBD1 on 5 matching bases. V was pared by 7 bases and J by 8 bases, with 17 bases between. Germline-derived CDR1 and CDR2 are MDHEN and SYDVKM. The CDR3 is 14 residues long. As DNA, the CDR3 is TGTGCCAGCACTACCGGGGGGTCAGGGGAAAAACTGTTTTTT. Protein product: CASTTGGSGEKLFF. The entire variable domain, with the rest obtained from reference TRBV28 and TRBJ1-4, is as follows: DVKVTQSSRYLVKRTGEKVFLECVQDMDHENMFWYRQDPGLGLRLIYFSYDVKMKEKGDIPEGYSVSREKKERFSLILESASTNQTSMYLCASTTGGSGEKLFFGSGTQLSVL.

V usage is TRBV19 and J usage is TRBJ1-2; 10 bases match TRBD1. V trimming: 3 bases; J trimming: 5 bases; junction bases outside the gene matches: 9. CDR3 length: 16 amino acids. Germline V gene data show CDR1 as LNHDA and CDR2 as SQIVND (reference sequence). CDR3 coding DNA: TGTGCCAGTAGTATTGAATGGGACAGGGGAATATATGGCTACACCTTC. It translates to CASSIEWDRGIYGYTF.

CDR3 loop: CASRKAGSGTYEQYF. The DNA for the CDR3 is TGTGCCAGCCGAAAAGCGGGAAGCGGAACCTACGAGCAGTACTTC. V is TRBV28 and J is TRBJ2-7, with 7 bases identical to TRBD2. CDR1 is MDHEN, CDR2 SYDVKM, per germline. This CDR3 is built from 15 residues. Trimming took 8 bases from V and 2 from J; bases not matched to a gene: 12.

This chain's CDR3 is CASSYWQGAREQYF. The CDR3 nucleotides read TGTGCCAGCAGTTACTGGCAGGGGGCGAGGGAGCAGTACTTC. The chain joins TRBV6-6 to TRBJ2-7; 8 bases are shared with TRBD1. The CDR3 length is 14 residues. Germline V gene sequence: CDR1 MNHNY, CDR2 SVGAGI (reference sequence). The trim removed 1 base at V and 7 bases at J, leaving 6 bases unmatched.

The sample holds one count of this clone. The chain is built from TRBV7-2 and TRBJ2-7; 12 nucleotides align to TRBD2. The germline V gene encodes CDR1 SGHTA and CDR2 FQGNSA. This CDR3 region has 15 residues. V lost 3 bases, J lost 6 bases, and 6 bases stayed unmatched. CDR3 DNA: TGTGCCAGCAGCTTTCTAGCGGGAGGGGGTGCCGAGCAGTACTTC. This codes for CASSFLAGGGAEQYF. Complete variable domain (other parts from reference TRBV7-2 and TRBJ2-7): GAGVSQSPSNKVTEKGKDVELRCDPISGHTALYWYRQSLGQGLEFLIYFQGNSAPDKSGLPSDRFSAERTGGSVSTLTIQRTQQEDSAVYLCASSFLAGGGAEQYFGPGTRLTVT.

The rearrangement uses TRBV25-1 and TRBJ1-1; the D gene is possibly TRBD1 (5 bases). The germline gives CDR1 MGHDK, CDR2 SYGVNS. This CDR3 region has 17 residues. V shed 4 bases and J shed 1 base, with 19 bases lying between them. CDR3 nucleotides: TGTGCCAGCAGTGCTCAAGGGAGGGGAGGTGGGAACACTGAAGCTTTCTTT. This translates into CASSAQGRGGGNTEAFF. The whole variable domain, remainder taken from reference TRBV25-1 and TRBJ1-1, is EADIYQTPRYLVIGTGKKITLECSQTMGHDKMYWYQQDPGMELHLIHYSYGVNSTEKGDLSSESTVSRIRTEHFPLTLESARPSHTSQYLCASSAQGRGGGNTEAFFGQGTRLTVV.

The table lists this clone with a few counts. The chain uses TRBV6-5 and TRBJ2-7; 10 nucleotides line up with TRBD1. This CDR3 has 14 amino acids. Per germline, CDR1 MNHEY and CDR2 SVGAGI. V shed 5 bases, J shed 4 bases, and the junction held 5 bases outside the gene matches. This chain's CDR3 is CASSPGQGWYEQYF. CDR3 DNA: TGTGCCAGCAGTCCGGGACAGGGGTGGTACGAGCAGTACTTC.

This sequence joins TRBV18 and TRBJ2-7; weak D call: TRBD2 (5 bases). CDR3 length: 17 residues. V shed 3 bases and J shed 0 bases, with 18 bases lying between them. CDR1 and CDR2 (germline): KGHSH, LQKENI. The CDR3 loop reads CASSPSGRTLRSYEQYF. The CDR3 region has the DNA TGTGCCAGCTCACCTTCGGGCAGGACTTTACGCTCCTACGAGCAGTACTTC.

CDR3 coding DNA: TGTGCCAGCAGTAGGACCGCGGGACAGGGTTACGAGCAGTACTTC. This codes for CASSRTAGQGYEQYF. The chain couples TRBV25-1 to TRBJ2-7, with 9 nucleotides matching TRBD1. Germline loops: CDR1 MGHDK, CDR2 SYGVNS. Germline trimming cut 5 bases from V and 4 bases from J; bases unmatched to any gene: 9. This CDR3 has 15 residues.

The chain uses TRBV5-1 and TRBJ1-6; D is unclear. From germline, CDR1 is SGHRS and CDR2 YFSETQ. This CDR3 has 13 residues. Trimming took 0 bases from V and 8 from J, leaving 6 bases between them. In DNA, the CDR3 is TGCGCCAGCAGCTTGGAGGAGGATTCACCCCTCCACTTT. Translation gives CASSLEEDSPLHF. Complete variable domain (other parts from reference TRBV5-1 and TRBJ1-6): KAGVTQTPRYLIKTRGQQVTLSCSPISGHRSVSWYQQTPGQGLQFLFEYFSETQRNKGNFPGRFSGRQFSNSRSEMNVSTLELGDSALYLCASSLEEDSPLHFGNGTRLTVT.

The rearrangement links TRBV7-2 to TRBJ2-2, with D possibly matching TRBD2 (5 bases). The length of the CDR3 is 16 residues. The germline gives CDR1 SGHTA, CDR2 FQGNSA. Trimming took 3 bases from V and 5 from J, leaving 16 bases between them. CDR3 nucleotides: TGTGCCAGCAGCTTCTTGGCGGGCCCAAGGACCGGGGAGCTGTTTTTT. It is translated as CASSFLAGPRTGELFF.

This rearrangement joins TRBV12-3 or TRBV12-4 to TRBJ1-6; D gene uncertain. The CDR3 is made up of 13 amino acids. V was clipped by 1 base and J by 10 bases, with 8 bases between them. The CDR3 is CASSLGEGSPLHF. CDR3 nucleotide sequence: TGTGCCAGCAGTTTAGGAGAGGGCTCACCCCTCCACTTT.

CDR3 coding DNA: TGTGCCATCAGTGAGTCGATTGGGACTAGCGCAGAAGAGACCCAGTACTTC. Translation gives CAISESIGTSAEETQYF. The chain has TRBV10-3 and TRBJ2-5; TRBD2 matches 10 bases. There are 17 residues in the CDR3. V lost 0 bases, J lost 3 bases, and 7 bases stayed unmatched. CDR1 is ENHRY, CDR2 SYGVKD, per germline.

Here the CDR3 reads CASSQGLAGSSYEQYF. As DNA, the CDR3 is TGTGCCAGCAGCCAAGGACTAGCGGGGAGTTCCTACGAGCAGTACTTC. The genes are TRBV3-1 (or the pseudogene TRBV3-2) and TRBJ2-7; 11 nucleotides agree with TRBD2. Germline CDR1 reads LGHDT; CDR2 reads YNNKEL (reference sequence). This CDR3 comprises 16 residues. V lost 1 base, J lost 1 base, and 3 bases stayed unmatched.

The rearrangement joins TRBV5-6 to TRBJ2-7; the D is unclear. The V end was cut by 2 bases, the J end by 0 bases, with 6 bases between. Germline V CDR1 and CDR2: SGHDT, YYEEEE. The CDR3 sequence is 13 residues long. In nucleotides, the CDR3 is TGTGCCAGCAGCTTCCCCCGCTCCTACGAGCAGTACTTC. It codes for CASSFPRSYEQYF.

This clone was seen only a few times. This CDR3 is CTSSRGGQPQHF. CDR3 coding DNA: TGCACCAGCAGCCGAGGAGGGCAGCCCCAGCATTTT. This rearrangement joins TRBV1 to TRBJ1-5. TRBV1 is noted as a pseudogene. The CDR3 length is 12 residues.

The CDR3 spells CASSLGERNVQFF. In DNA, the CDR3 is TGTGCCAGCAGCTTAGGAGAGCGCAACGTTCAGTTCTTC. The gene calls are TRBV11-3 and TRBJ2-1; the D is unclear. Germline CDR1 reads SGHNT; CDR2 reads YENEEA. The CDR3 has 13 residues. V gave up 1 base and J gave up 13 bases, with 14 bases separating them.

The chain links TRBV7-8 to TRBJ1-1; 7 nucleotides align to TRBD1. Germline CDR1 SGHVS, CDR2 FQNEAQ. J lost 5 bases, V lost 1 base, and 7 bases had no gene match. This CDR3 contains 15 residues. The CDR3 region has the DNA TGTGCCAGCAGCTTAGAGACAGGGAGAGGGACTGAAGCTTTCTTT. The encoded protein is CASSLETGRGTEAFF.

The chain is built from TRBV7-2 and TRBJ2-1, with 8 positions matching TRBD1. With V trimmed by 5 bases and J by 7 bases, 7 bases remained unmatched. Germline loops: CDR1 SGHTA, CDR2 FQGNSA. This CDR3 is built from 14 residues. For the CDR3, the DNA is TGTGCCAGCAGCCAGGGGACAGGACAAAATGAGCAGTTCTTC. It yields the protein CASSQGTGQNEQFF.

The gene calls are TRBV30 and TRBJ2-3; D possibly corresponds to TRBD2 (6 bases). Trimming shortened V by 3 bases and J by 6 bases, and 7 bases separated the two germline ends. CDR3 length equals 11 residues. CDR1 is GTSNPN, CDR2 SVGIG, per germline (reference sequence). The CDR3 loop is CAWSGSDTQYF. DNA of the CDR3: TGTGCCTGGAGCGGGAGTGATACGCAGTATTTT.

The chain joins TRBV7-2 to TRBJ2-1, with D maybe TRBD1 (5 bases). Per germline, CDR1 SGHTA and CDR2 FQGNSA. The CDR3 runs 16 residues. V lost 5 bases and J lost 7, with 21 bases in between. The CDR3 DNA reads as TGTGCCAGCAGCCCCAACCGAAACAGGATGGGGAATGAGCAGTTCTTC. Translated, it gives CASSPNRNRMGNEQFF. Based on the CDR3 plus reference TRBV7-2 and TRBJ2-1, the full variable domain is GAGVSQSPSNKVTEKGKDVELRCDPISGHTALYWYRQSLGQGLEFLIYFQGNSAPDKSGLPSDRFSAERTGGSVSTLTIQRTQQEDSAVYLCASSPNRNRMGNEQFFGPGTRLTVL.

This clone was found once. Written as DNA, the CDR3 is TGTGCCAGCAGCTTCTTTAATGAGCAGTTCTTC. Its translation is CASSFFNEQFF. The chain combines TRBV2 with TRBJ2-1; no firm D call. V lost 6 bases and J 7 bases, leaving 7 bases between the germline ends. The CDR3 has 11 residues. CDR1 is SNHLY and CDR2 is FYNNEI in the germline V gene.

V usage is TRBV5-4 and J usage is TRBJ1-6; D is undetermined. The ends were cut back, 0 bases at V and 0 bases at J, with 10 bases in the middle. Germline CDR1 and CDR2: SGHNT and YYREEE (reference sequence). The CDR3 length is 17 residues. This CDR3 reads CASSLAGKSSYNSPLHF. CDR3 DNA sequence: TGTGCCAGCAGCTTGGCGGGGAAAAGCTCCTATAATTCACCCCTCCACTTT.

This clone was seen more than once but under ten times. The rearrangement links TRBV10-1 to TRBJ2-3; maybe TRBD2 (6 bases). The CDR3 length is 14 residues. With 3 bases removed from V and 4 bases from J, the gap between germline ends came to 11 bases. The germline CDR1 and CDR2 sequences are WNHNN and SYGVQD (reference sequence). The CDR3 region is CASSESGLSDTQYF. In nucleotides, the CDR3 is TGCGCCAGCAGTGAAAGCGGGTTATCAGATACGCAGTATTTT.

This clone was seen a single time. This chain joins TRBV25-1 and TRBJ2-7; possibly TRBD2 for D (6 bases). Deletions cut 10 bases from V and 0 bases from J, with 10 bases between. Germline loops: CDR1 MGHDK, CDR2 SYGVNS. The CDR3 length is 12 residues. CDR3 sequence reads: CATGGNSYEQYF. The CDR3 bases are TGTGCCACCGGAGGGAACTCCTACGAGCAGTACTTC.

The chain carries TRBV18 and TRBJ2-7, with TRBD2 identical over 14 bases. CDR3 size: 16 residues. J gave up 1 base and V 6 bases, and 5 bases lay outside the gene matches. Germline-derived CDR1 and CDR2 are KGHSH and LQKENI. CDR3 protein: CASSGTSGSSSYEQYF. In nucleotides, the CDR3 is TGTGCCAGCTCGGGGACTAGCGGGAGTTCTTCCTACGAGCAGTACTTC.

Points on this clone: The same CDR3 is also encoded by other DNA sequences in this sample. The rearrangement uses TRBV4-3 and TRBJ1-4, with 10 bases lining up with TRBD1. The CDR3 contains 16 residues. The ends lost 1 base at V and 6 bases at J; junction bases unmatched: 5. CDR1 and CDR2 (germline): LGHNA, YSLEER. CDR3 residues: CASSQARGQGHEKLFF. The CDR3 bases are TGCGCCAGCAGCCAAGCCCGGGGACAGGGGCATGAAAAACTGTTTTTT.

The genes are TRBV2 and TRBJ1-4; the D gene is possibly TRBD1 (6 bases). CDR1 and CDR2 from the germline V gene are SNHLY and FYNNEI. The CDR3 is 15 amino acids. Trimming removed 6 bases from V and 0 bases from J, with 11 bases in between. CDR3 in DNA: TGTGCCAGCAGACTGGACAGCGCAACTAATGAAAAACTGTTTTTT. This encodes CASRLDSATNEKLFF.